This T cell receptor (beta chain) was found in a study of siplizumab effects on memory and regulatory T cells. General study results and limits: Significant reduction of alloreactive sequences traceable to unstimulated CD4+ memory cells was observed with siplizumab. There were only a minor fraction of alloreactive clones that mapped to unstimulated subsets.

Turning to this clone: Its antigen is still unknown.

Sequenced unstimulated subsets in a few donor pairs: CD4+ naive, CD4+ memory, CD8+ naive, CD8+ effector memory, CD8+ TEMRA. CDR1 is SNHLY, CDR2 FYNNEI, per germline. This CDR3 region has 17 residues. Only in-frame clones appear in the TCRdb table, and some are missing; sequencing was by immunoSEQ multiplex PCR. The sample gives approximately 40,000 clones, more than 70% of which show up once; around 0.25% is in the top ten. The specimen sequenced was naive CD4+ T cells sorted from blood. The sequence came from a human donor in good health. The chain links TRBV2 to TRBJ2-5, with D uncertain. The J call may be wrong; the DNA end is better matched by TRBJ2-7. The CDR3 DNA follows: TGTGCCAGCAACATACTCCCGGAACTGGAAGGGACCTACGAGCAGTACTTC. Translating gives CASNILPELEGTYEQYF.